The 26 T cell receptor beta chains below come from one sample, sequenced in a study of a mutant IDH1 vaccine in newly diagnosed glioma. The table came from immunoSEQ multiplex PCR; TCRdb's copy has only in-frame clones and leaves some out. The repertoire holds approximately 38,000 clones, with 80% to 90% as singletons. Time point denoted: week 5, during vaccination. One vaccine dose held 300 ug of mutant IDH1 20-mer peptide and came with topical imiquimod. No antigen has been identified for these receptors. The material sequenced was PBMCs, taken from a glioma patient whose treatment included an IDH1 peptide vaccine. The receptor source for this set is a man aged 40-49 years with glioma.

V gene TRBV6-6 combines with J gene TRBJ2-1; perhaps TRBD1 as D (6 bases). Germline CDR1 is MNHNY and CDR2 is SVGAGI (reference sequence). V lost 2 bases and J 4 bases, leaving 12 bases between the germline ends. The CDR3 contains 15 residues. CDR3 in DNA: TGTGCCAGCAGTTACGGTACAGGGCGGTACAATGAGCAGTTCTTC. The encoded protein is CASSYGTGRYNEQFF.

This clone was counted once. The chain couples TRBV5-6 to TRBJ2-2; D is unclear. V shed 0 bases and J shed 6 bases, with 9 bases lying between them. The CDR3 has 14 residues. The germline V gene encodes CDR1 SGHDT and CDR2 YYEEEE. The DNA for the CDR3 is TGTGCCAGCAGCTTGGTCCCGGTCTCCGGGGAGCTGTTTTTT. Protein product: CASSLVPVSGELFF.

This chain uses TRBV7-2 with TRBJ2-1; no firm D call. The CDR3 consists of 13 residues. Trimming pared 1 base from V and 9 bases from J, leaving 10 bases between. Germline CDR1 reads SGHTA; CDR2 reads FQGNSA. CDR3 amino acids: CASSLDLKGEQFF. The CDR3 DNA reads TGTGCCAGCAGCTTAGACTTAAAGGGTGAGCAGTTCTTC.

A single count supports this clone. The chain combines TRBV6-6 with TRBJ2-7, with unresolved D. Trimming left V 5 bases short and J 4 bases short, with 18 bases between. CDR1 is MNHNY, CDR2 SVGAGI, per germline (reference sequence). There are 15 residues in the CDR3. The CDR3 bases are TGTGCCAGCAGTCCCCGGCTCGCGGCGATTTACGAGCAGTACTTC. As protein: CASSPRLAAIYEQYF.

The sample holds one count of this clone. The chain links TRBV7-2 to TRBJ2-5, with a possible D match to TRBD2 (6 bases). Germline V lookup: CDR1 SGHTA, CDR2 FQGNSA. The CDR3 totals 14 residues. V lost 5 bases to trimming and J lost 1 base, with 11 bases between them. As DNA, the CDR3 is TGTGCCAGCAGCCGGGGACTTCTCCAAGAGACCCAGTACTTC. This sequence encodes CASSRGLLQETQYF.

V usage is TRBV7-9 and J usage is TRBJ2-7; D not certain. Germline V gene lookup returns CDR1 SEHNR and CDR2 FQNEAQ (reference sequence). With 4 bases removed from V and 2 bases from J, the gap between germline ends came to 15 bases. The CDR3 has 15 residues. This chain's CDR3 is CASSSTAKPPYEQYF. CDR3 bases: TGTGCCAGCAGCTCCACGGCCAAGCCTCCCTACGAGCAGTACTTC.

J is TRBJ2-5 and V is TRBV5-1; 9 bases align to TRBD2. Looked up from germline, CDR1 is SGHRS and CDR2 is YFSETQ. The CDR3 is made up of 18 amino acids. The V gene end was trimmed by 5 bases and the J gene end by 2 bases; junction bases not matched to a gene: 16. The CDR3: CASRRGSVGLAGQETQYF. Written as DNA, the CDR3 is TGCGCCAGCAGACGGGGCTCAGTAGGGCTAGCGGGACAAGAGACCCAGTACTTC.

V usage is TRBV5-1 and J usage is TRBJ2-1; weak D call: TRBD2 (5 bases). The V gene's germline CDR1 is SGHRS and CDR2 YFSETQ. CDR3 size: 15 residues. The germline V and J ends were trimmed by 0 bases and 4 bases, with 11 bases remaining between them. For the CDR3, the DNA is TGCGCCAGCAGCTTGGGGTCAGGACTTTACAATGAGCAGTTCTTC. Its translation is CASSLGSGLYNEQFF.

The V gene is TRBV27, the J gene TRBJ2-7; 12 bases align to TRBD2. The CDR3 sequence is 14 residues long. The J segment lost 5 bases and the V segment lost 8 bases, leaving 7 bases of the junction unmatched. Germline V gene sequence: CDR1 MNHEY, CDR2 SMNVEV (reference sequence). CDR3: CASALAGGGHEQYF. The CDR3, as DNA: TGTGCCAGCGCTCTAGCGGGAGGGGGCCACGAGCAGTACTTC.

This chain uses TRBV19 with TRBJ2-1, with 7 nucleotides matching TRBD2. With V trimmed by 1 base and J by 4 bases, 10 bases remained unmatched. Germline V gene lookup returns CDR1 LNHDA and CDR2 SQIVND (reference sequence). This CDR3 contains 17 residues. The CDR3 sequence is CASSIASSGGRYNEQFF. CDR3 bases: TGTGCCAGTAGTATAGCTTCTAGCGGAGGGAGGTACAATGAGCAGTTCTTC. The entire variable domain, with the rest obtained from reference TRBV19 and TRBJ2-1, is as follows: DGGITQSPKYLFRKEGQNVTLSCEQNLNHDAMYWYRQDPGQGLRLIYYSQIVNDFQKGDIAEGYSVSREKKESFPLTVTSAQKNPTAFYLCASSIASSGGRYNEQFFGPGTRLTVL.

This rearrangement joins TRBV20-1 to TRBJ2-5, with D unresolved. Per the germline V gene, CDR1 is DFQATT and CDR2 is SNEGSKA (reference sequence). CDR3 length: 10 amino acids. V was clipped by 3 bases and J by 5 bases, with 4 bases between them. The chain's CDR3 is CSARKETQYF. The CDR3, as DNA: TGCAGTGCTAGGAAGGAGACCCAGTACTTC.

This clone was recorded only once. The same CDR3 also results from other DNA sequences found in this sample. The chain is built from TRBV7-9 and TRBJ2-7; 7 bases match TRBD1. V lost 5 bases and J lost 4; bases outside the gene matches: 2. This CDR3 is 12 amino acids long. Germline CDR1 is SEHNR and CDR2 is FQNEAQ (reference sequence). CDR3 coding DNA: TGTGCCAGCAGCCCGACAGGGTACGAGCAGTACTTC. Residues: CASSPTGYEQYF. Full variable domain (outside the CDR3, taken from reference TRBV7-9 and TRBJ2-7): DTGVSQNPRHKITKRGQNVTFRCDPISEHNRLYWYRQTLGQGPEFLTYFQNEAQLEKSRLLSDRFSAERPKGSFSTLEIQRTEQGDSAMYLCASSPTGYEQYFGPGTRLTVT.

J is TRBJ2-6 and V is TRBV25-1, with 7 nucleotides matching TRBD2. Germline loops: CDR1 MGHDK, CDR2 SYGVNS. V lost 4 bases, J lost 5 bases, and 11 bases stayed unmatched. This CDR3 contains 17 residues. CDR3 in amino acids: CASSVTGGGNRANVLTF. The CDR3 DNA reads as TGTGCCAGCAGTGTCACGGGGGGTGGGAACCGGGCCAACGTCCTGACTTTC. Full variable domain (missing parts from reference TRBV25-1 and TRBJ2-6): EADIYQTPRYLVIGTGKKITLECSQTMGHDKMYWYQQDPGMELHLIHYSYGVNSTEKGDLSSESTVSRIRTEHFPLTLESARPSHTSQYLCASSVTGGGNRANVLTFGAGSRLTVL.

The CDR3 DNA sequence: TGTGCCAGCAGCTTGACAGGGGCCGGGGAAAAACTGTTTTTT. It yields the protein CASSLTGAGEKLFF. V gene TRBV7-2 combines with J gene TRBJ1-4, with 8 bases lining up with TRBD1. V lost 3 bases to trimming and J lost 8 bases; unmatched junction nucleotides: 5. The CDR3 is 14 residues long. Germline loops: CDR1 SGHTA, CDR2 FQGNSA.

As regards this clone: One end of the junction is discordant with germline, which a read error may explain. In DNA form, the CDR3 reads TGTGCTAGCAGCTCCTTCATTAACACCGGGGAGCTGTTTTTT. This codes for CASSSFINTGELFF. This rearrangement joins TRBV7-7 to TRBJ2-2; no definite D call. This CDR3 has 14 residues. Per the germline V gene, CDR1 is SSHAT and CDR2 is FNYEAQ (reference sequence).

The chain employs TRBV5-8 and TRBJ2-5; 10 positions match TRBD2. CDR3 length equals 17 residues. Germline values: CDR1 SGHTS, CDR2 YDEGEE. J was trimmed by 4 bases and V by 2 bases; bases with no gene match: 11. The CDR3 sequence: CASSFGGASGSRETQYF. Here the CDR3 DNA reads TGTGCCAGCAGCTTCGGCGGGGCTAGCGGGAGCCGAGAGACCCAGTACTTC.

This sequence joins TRBV5-4 and TRBJ2-7; no firm D call. Germline V gene data show CDR1 as SGHNT and CDR2 as YYREEE (reference sequence). The CDR3 is 12 residues long. Trimming removed 4 bases at V and 0 bases at J, with 5 bases between. The CDR3 nucleotides are TGTGCCAGCAGCGCTGACTCCTACGAGCAGTACTTC. It specifies CASSADSYEQYF.

The chain links TRBV6-4 to TRBJ2-4; 9 bases are shared with TRBD1. V lost 5 bases, J lost 6 bases, and 5 bases stayed unmatched. This CDR3 contains 14 residues. Germline loops: CDR1 MRHNA, CDR2 SNTAGT. The CDR3 DNA is TGTGCCAGCAGTCCACAGGGGGCTGGAAACATTCAGTACTTC. Amino acid sequence: CASSPQGAGNIQYF.

The V and J genes are TRBV1 and TRBJ2-3; TRBD2 reflects the table's D call only, with no check against the DNA. TRBV1 is noted as a pseudogene. The CDR3 runs to 18 residues. The CDR3, as DNA: TGCACCAGCAGCCCCGACCGGGCGGGAGGTTCACCCACAGATACGCAGTATTTT. Translating gives CTSSPDRAGGSPTDTQYF.

V gene TRBV7-2 combines with J gene TRBJ2-5, with D maybe TRBD2 (6 bases). Trimming removed 5 bases at V and 4 bases at J, with 14 bases between. Germline assignment: CDR1 SGHTA and CDR2 FQGNSA. The CDR3 extends over 14 amino acids. DNA of the CDR3: TGTGCCAGCAGCCCGGGACTTGGGAGAGAGACCCAGTACTTC. It is translated as CASSPGLGRETQYF.

This chain joins TRBV5-1 and TRBJ2-6; TRBD2 matches at 8 bases. This CDR3 has 16 amino acids. From germline, CDR1 is SGHRS and CDR2 YFSETQ. Unmatched junction bases numbered 7, after V lost 4 bases and J lost 4 bases. The DNA for the CDR3 is TGCGCCAGCAGCCCCATAGCGGGAACGGGGGCCAACGTCCTGACTTTC. It encodes CASSPIAGTGANVLTF.

This sequence joins TRBV7-2 and TRBJ1-5; 8 nucleotides agree with TRBD1. There are 14 residues in the CDR3. Germline V gives CDR1 SGHTA, CDR2 FQGNSA. Trimming cost V 2 bases and J 6 bases; bases outside gene matches: 3. In nucleotides, the CDR3 is TGTGCCAGCAGCTTATGGACAGGGTCTCAGCCCCAGCATTTT. This encodes CASSLWTGSQPQHF.

The chain recombines TRBV9 with TRBJ2-5; possibly TRBD1 for D (5 bases). The CDR3 sequence is 15 residues long. V lost 1 base and J lost 5, with 15 bases in between. From germline, CDR1 is SGDLS and CDR2 YYNGEE. CDR3 residues: CASSVNQGSGETQYF. The DNA for the CDR3 is TGTGCCAGCAGCGTAAATCAGGGTAGTGGGGAGACCCAGTACTTC.

The CDR3 bases are TGTGCCAGCAGTGAATGGGCGGGCGGGAGGAATGGAGAGCAGTACTTC. Translation: CASSEWAGGRNGEQYF. The chain couples TRBV25-1 to TRBJ2-7; 8 positions agree with TRBD2. CDR3 length equals 16 residues. In germline, CDR1 is MGHDK, CDR2 SYGVNS. V shed 1 base, J shed 7 bases, and the junction held 12 bases outside the gene matches.

This clone has just a few counts. The rearrangement uses TRBV29-1 and TRBJ2-1; maybe TRBD2 (5 bases). The germline V gene encodes CDR1 SQVTM and CDR2 ANQGSEA. The CDR3 covers 14 residues. V lost 4 bases and J 3 bases, leaving 13 bases between the germline ends. The DNA for the CDR3 is TGCAGCGTTGCGAGGGCGGGCTTCTACAATGAGCAGTTCTTC. This encodes CSVARAGFYNEQFF.

V and J are TRBV11-2 and TRBJ1-1; 10 positions agree with TRBD1. Unmatched junction bases numbered 2, after V lost 6 bases and J lost 1 base. Per the germline V gene, CDR1 is SGHAT and CDR2 is FQNNGV. This CDR3 spans 14 amino acids. The CDR3 region has the DNA TGTGCCAGCAGAGACAGGGGGCGGAACACTGAAGCTTTCTTT. It codes for CASRDRGRNTEAFF.